The next 10 T cell receptor beta chains were all read from a single sample in a study of cytomegalovirus exposure and HLA in healthy donors. In the PCR, 60 Vbeta and 13 Jbeta primers were used. Clones were sequenced by immunoSEQ multiplex PCR, and TCRdb holds only the in-frame ones, with some missing. The data contain 82,000 or so clones, roughly 72% of them seen just once; the ten biggest clones take up over 5%. The sequencing sample was made of PBMCs. These receptors came from a woman aged 45-65 years in good health and CMV-seropositive.

This clone showed up just a few times. The chain couples TRBV14 to TRBJ2-1; TRBD1 agrees at 11 bases. The length of the CDR3 is 20 residues. Germline V gene lookup returns CDR1 SGHDN and CDR2 FVKESK. Trimming took 4 bases from V and 0 from J; bases not matched to a gene: 14. The CDR3 region is CASSLRTGGGRSSSYNEQFF. The CDR3 bases are TGTGCCAGCAGCCTCCGGACAGGGGGCGGGAGATCGTCCTCCTACAATGAGCAGTTCTTC.

The gene calls are TRBV10-2 and TRBJ2-3, with D uncertain. V dropped 5 bases and J dropped 6 bases, with 9 bases sitting between them. Germline V gene sequence: CDR1 WSHSY, CDR2 SAAADI. The CDR3 has 12 residues. CDR3 loop: CASSQTTDTQYF. DNA of the CDR3: TGCGCCAGCAGTCAGACAACGGATACGCAGTATTTT.

The rearrangement joins TRBV25-1 to TRBJ2-7, with a tentative D call TRBD1 (6 bases). The CDR3 spans 12 residues. Trimming left V 9 bases short and J 2 bases short, with 11 bases between. Germline V gives CDR1 MGHDK, CDR2 SYGVNS. The CDR3 DNA sequence: TGTGCCAGTGGGACACCCGCCTACGAGCAGTACTTC. Protein sequence: CASGTPAYEQYF.

As concerns this clone: A junction boundary mismatches the germline segment, possibly from a read error. This chain connects TRBV5-1 to TRBJ2-7; TRBD1 matches at 8 bases. CDR1 is SGHRS, CDR2 YFSETQ, per germline. The CDR3 consists of 14 residues. CDR3 residues: CASSLGQASYEQYF. Written as DNA, the CDR3 is TGCGCCAGCAGTTTGGGACAGGCGTCCTACGAGCAGTACTTC. The variable domain in full, completed from reference TRBV5-1 and TRBJ2-7, reads KAGVTQTPRYLIKTRGQQVTLSCSPISGHRSVSWYQQTPGQGLQFLFEYFSETQRNKGNFPGRFSGRQFSNSRSEMNVSTLELGDSALYLCASSLGQASYEQYFGPGTRLTVT.

The DNA for the CDR3 is TGTGCCAGCAGTTTACGTCAGACAGGGGCTAGCAATCAGCCCCAGCATTTT. Translating gives CASSLRQTGASNQPQHF. The chain joins TRBV28 to TRBJ1-5; 8 bases map to TRBD1. The CDR3 runs to 17 residues. The trim removed 2 bases at V and 0 bases at J, leaving 6 bases unmatched. CDR1 is MDHEN, CDR2 SYDVKM, per germline.

The V call is TRBV18, the J call TRBJ2-1; 7 bases match TRBD1. The CDR3 totals 16 residues. CDR1 KGHSH and CDR2 LQKENI come from the germline V gene. J lost 4 bases, V lost 2 bases, and 8 bases had no gene match. This chain's CDR3 is CASSPLGTAIYNEQFF. Here the CDR3 DNA reads TGTGCCAGCTCACCATTGGGGACAGCTATATACAATGAGCAGTTCTTC. Supplemented by reference TRBV18 and TRBJ2-1, the full variable domain reads NAGVMQNPRHLVRRRGQEARLRCSPMKGHSHVYWYRQLPEEGLKFMVYLQKENIIDESGMPKERFSAEFPKEGPSILRIQQVVRGDSAAYFCASSPLGTAIYNEQFFGPGTRLTVL.

J is TRBJ2-7 and V is TRBV7-9; 9 bases are a match to TRBD1. The CDR3 is 16 residues long. V lost 5 bases and J lost 2; bases outside the gene matches: 10. Germline CDR1 is SEHNR and CDR2 is FQNEAQ (reference sequence). CDR3 sequence reads: CASSLNGGDRAYEQYF. CDR3 coding DNA: TGTGCCAGCAGCCTAAACGGAGGGGACAGGGCCTACGAGCAGTACTTC.

This clone was seen a few times. The V gene is TRBV6-4, the J gene TRBJ2-1; D is possibly TRBD2 (6 bases). Germline loops: CDR1 MRHNA, CDR2 SNTAGT. The CDR3 loop spans 14 amino acids. The germline V and J ends were trimmed by 6 bases and 9 bases, with 18 bases remaining between them. The CDR3 DNA is TGTGCCAGCAGAGTGGGGTTAGAGGGAGGTGAGCAGTTCTTC. Translated: CASRVGLEGGEQFF.

V is TRBV11-3 and J is TRBJ2-6, with a weak D call TRBD1 (5 bases). V lost 7 bases and J lost 2, with 12 bases in between. The V gene's germline CDR1 is SGHNT and CDR2 YENEEA. CDR3 length: 15 residues. CDR3 in amino acids: CASNRRGTGANVLTF. In DNA, the CDR3 is TGTGCCAGCAACCGTAGGGGTACTGGGGCCAACGTCCTGACTTTC.

The chain has TRBV7-2 and TRBJ2-1; 9 nucleotides align to TRBD2. The CDR3 has 19 amino acids. CDR1 and CDR2 from the germline V gene are SGHTA and FQGNSA. V lost 7 bases, J lost 3 bases, and 19 bases stayed unmatched. CDR3 residues: CASTTLGTSRWPLYNEQFF. The CDR3 nucleotides read TGTGCCAGCACCACCTTAGGGACTAGCAGATGGCCGCTCTACAATGAGCAGTTCTTC.